Listed here are 21 T cell receptor beta chains from one sample, sequenced in a study of CXCR3-negative and CXCR3-positive naive CD8 T cells. Via 5' RACE with UMI labels, TRB cDNA libraries were prepared. TCRdb reprocessed the 5' RACE reads, keeping one entry per CDR3 protein, no DNA. The listing records approximately 90,000 distinct CDR3 sequences. What these receptors recognize is not known. Points from the study as a whole: The study found more hydrophobic TRB CDR3s in CXCR3-positive naive cells than in CXCR3-negative naive cells.

Sequenced: naive CXCR3+ CD8+ T cells from blood. Subset meaning: CD45RO-CCR7+CD27+CD95- naive CD8+ T cells expressing CXCR3 (TNR3+). The receptors here all came from a human donor in good health. Some clones in this sample may be carry-over from other donors' samples.

This CDR3 is CSVGGWREMGETQYF. This chain links TRBV29-1 with TRBJ2-5; TCRdb's D gene call, TRBD2, goes unchecked for lack of DNA. This CDR3 has 15 amino acids. CDR1 and CDR2 from the germline V gene are SQVTM and ANQGSEA. The complete variable domain, with remaining parts taken from reference TRBV29-1 and TRBJ2-5, reads SAVISQKPSRDICQRGTSLTIQCQVDSQVTMMFWYRQQPGQSLTLIATANQGSEATYESGFVIDKFPISRPNLTFSTLTVSNMSPEDSSIYLCSVGGWREMGETQYFGPGTRLLVL.

The chain couples TRBV14 to TRBJ2-4; TCRdb returns TRBD2, unconfirmable since there is no DNA. The CDR3 runs 14 residues. Germline lookup yields CDR1 SGHDN and CDR2 FVKESK. The CDR3 loop is CASSPRGGENIQYF.

The V call is TRBV12-3 or TRBV12-4, the J call TRBJ1-2; TCRdb names TRBD1, which stays unverified in the absence of DNA. The CDR3 has 13 residues. The CDR3 sequence is CASSLAGVGGYTF.

The V call is TRBV4-1, the J call TRBJ1-4; absent DNA, TCRdb's TRBD1 call cannot be checked. This CDR3 spans 15 amino acids. From germline, CDR1 is MGHRA and CDR2 YSYEKL. This CDR3 is CASSRLGTLNEKLFF.

This chain uses TRBV6-5 with TRBJ2-3; TCRdb indicates TRBD2, and absent DNA this call remains unverified. The CDR3 runs 15 residues. Germline assignment: CDR1 MNHEY and CDR2 SVGAGI. CDR3 residues: CASSYSTSGADTQYF.

This chain's CDR3 is CASSQVPLYNEQFF. The gene calls are TRBV4-1 and TRBJ2-1; the D call of TRBD1 rests on TCRdb alone, since no DNA is present to check it. The CDR3 runs to 14 residues. Germline assignment: CDR1 MGHRA and CDR2 YSYEKL.

The J gene is TRBJ2-7, the V gene TRBV27; checking the TCRdb D call of TRBD1 is not possible without DNA. Germline V gene sequence: CDR1 MNHEY, CDR2 SMNVEV (reference sequence). This CDR3 has 15 residues. The CDR3 reads CASSFSGTAAYEQYF.

J is TRBJ2-1 and V is TRBV20-1; TCRdb's D call, TRBD2, is unchecked because there is no DNA. The CDR3 is made up of 13 amino acids. Germline lookup yields CDR1 DFQATT and CDR2 SNEGSKA (reference sequence). This CDR3 is CSARADGAHEQFF.

This CDR3 is CASSYSRAPYNSPLHF. The V and J genes are TRBV6-5 and TRBJ1-6. Germline assignment: CDR1 MNHEY and CDR2 SVGAGI. The CDR3 runs 16 residues.

The chain joins TRBV6-6 to TRBJ1-2; TCRdb designates TRBD1, a call that cannot be tested without DNA. This CDR3 is 12 amino acids long. Germline CDR1 is MNHNY and CDR2 is SVGAGI (reference sequence). CDR3: CAISPGGHGYTF.

The rearrangement links TRBV29-1 to TRBJ1-2; with no DNA, the TCRdb D assignment of TRBD1 cannot be verified. The CDR3 length is 15 residues. Germline loops: CDR1 SQVTM, CDR2 ANQGSEA. The CDR3 sequence is CSVDRRGQAPYGYTF.

V and J are TRBV12-3 or TRBV12-4 and TRBJ2-3; checking the TCRdb D call of TRBD1 is not possible without DNA. The CDR3 is 14 amino acids. The CDR3 sequence: CASSRAFGTDTQYF.

This chain links TRBV28 with TRBJ2-1; TCRdb lists TRBD1, though no DNA is available to test this call. CDR1 and CDR2 (germline): MDHEN, SYDVKM. This CDR3 has 14 residues. The CDR3 sequence: CASQGGIRYNEQFF.

V is TRBV9 and J is TRBJ1-1; TCRdb's assignment of TRBD1 cannot be checked, as there is no DNA. Germline V gene sequence: CDR1 SGDLS, CDR2 YYNGEE. The CDR3 consists of 15 residues. This CDR3 is CASSVAPGANTEAFF.

The genes are TRBV7-6 and TRBJ2-7; TCRdb returns TRBD2, unconfirmable since there is no DNA. The CDR3 totals 15 residues. Looked up from germline, CDR1 is SGHVS and CDR2 is FNYEAQ. The chain's CDR3 is CASSLAAGVLYEQYF.

The rearrangement joins TRBV9 to TRBJ2-7; TCRdb proposes TRBD1, but this gene call is untestable without DNA. CDR3 size: 13 residues. CDR1 and CDR2 from the germline V gene are SGDLS and YYNGEE. CDR3 region: CASSVADSGEQYF. Looking up the rest from reference TRBV9 and TRBJ2-7 gives the full variable domain: DSGVTQTPKHLITATGQRVTLRCSPRSGDLSVYWYQQSLDQGLQFLIQYYNGEERAKGNILERFSAQQFPDLHSELNLSSLELGDSALYFCASSVADSGEQYFGPGTRLTVT.

This chain connects TRBV4-1 to TRBJ1-3; there is no DNA to check the TCRdb D call of TRBD1. Germline assignment: CDR1 MGHRA and CDR2 YSYEKL. The CDR3 has 15 amino acids. The CDR3 sequence: CASSQARGSGNTIYF.

The V gene is TRBV27, the J gene TRBJ2-1; checking the TCRdb D call of TRBD1 is not possible without DNA. The CDR3 has 17 residues. Germline V gene data show CDR1 as MNHEY and CDR2 as SMNVEV (reference sequence). The CDR3: CASSFGAVPLSYNEQFF.

This sequence joins TRBV7-7 and TRBJ2-7; the TCRdb D gene call, TRBD1, has no DNA to confirm it. The CDR3 totals 15 residues. Looked up from germline, CDR1 is SSHAT and CDR2 is FNYEAQ (reference sequence). CDR3 sequence reads: CASSSGQGGPSEQYF.

The chain carries TRBV4-1 and TRBJ2-7; the D gene TCRdb calls, TRBD2, cannot be checked with no DNA. Germline V gene lookup returns CDR1 MGHRA and CDR2 YSYEKL. CDR3 length equals 12 residues. The chain's CDR3 is CASSGVAQEQYF.

The genes are TRBV20-1 and TRBJ2-1; TCRdb's assignment of TRBD2 cannot be checked, as there is no DNA. The V gene's germline CDR1 is DFQATT and CDR2 SNEGSKA (reference sequence). This CDR3 is 16 amino acids long. This CDR3 reads CSAPPLREDSYNEQFF.